This TCR beta chain originates from a study of tissue T cells after allogeneic stem cell transplantation. Study observations and caveats: TCR repertoires tracked anatomic similarity, regardless of disease or transplant status. Few T cell clones were shared across patients, but motif clusters showed tissue-specific shared signatures. Limitations included a small, clinically heterogeneous cohort and limited sampling depth.

The trim removed 2 bases at V and 10 bases at J, leaving 7 bases unmatched. Germline V CDR1 and CDR2: GKSSPN, SITVG. The CDR3 runs to 14 residues. Time point of the sample: mouse harvest day 7 after allogeneic transplant. The graft held 10^6 splenic CD5+ T cells and 10^7 T-cell-depleted bone marrow cells. Mice had MHC-mismatched B6 into BALB/c GVHD, sampled day 7 or 14. Clones were sequenced by immunoSEQ multiplex PCR, and TCRdb holds only the in-frame ones, with some missing. The sample has more than 4,000 clones, roughly 47% seen once; the top ten hold 7.5% to 9.5%. Note on this clone: What it binds is not known. Mouse germline and gene names are used. The read ends 1 residue shy of where the CDR3 ends; the end is completed using the germline J gene.

The chain links TRBV31 to TRBJ2-3, with 12 bases that match TRBD1. Sequencing was carried out using lymph node tissue. This TCR came from a female BALB/c mouse given C57BL/6 T cells with graft-versus-host disease after an allogeneic hematopoietic cell transplant. The CDR3 here is CAWSSGTGGEALYF. Partial CDR3 DNA: TGTGCCTGGAGTTCCGGGACAGGGGGCGAGGCGCTGTAT.